This is a list of T cell receptor beta chains from one sample in a study of cytomegalovirus exposure and HLA in healthy donors. Generated by immunoSEQ multiplex PCR, the TCRdb table keeps only in-frame clones and is missing some. The sample consists of some 180,000 clones, 82% of them appearing once. Sequencing was performed on PBMCs. Receptor source: a middle-aged man in good health and CMV-seronegative. CDR3s include the opening cysteine and the closing phenylalanine or tryptophan.

>TRBJ2-3|TRBV4-1
CASSQGWQGPDTQYF
>TRBJ2-3|TRBV28
CASSIGAGGNTDTQYF
>TRBJ2-7|TRBV4-2
CASSQDSGTTSYEQYF
>TRBJ1-1|TRBV21-1
CASSLWGGAANTEAFF
>TRBJ2-1|TRBV6-5
CAGSYSGTSGNNEQFF
>TRBJ2-7|TRBV4-2
CASSQLSGTGGGEQYF
>TRBJ1-1|TRBV5-4
CASIQTGTLEAFF
>TRBJ2-5|TRBV10-2
CASRWTGRAETQYF
>TRBJ2-3|TRBV19
CASSSYAGWGTDTQYF
>TRBJ2-7|TRBV15
CATSRDRGREQYF
>TRBJ1-1|TRBV4-2
CASSRNAAGGRTEAFF
>TRBJ2-3|TRBV9
CASSVVGTGGPTDTQYF
>TRBJ2-5|TRBV4-2
CASSQDPAGGFETQYF
>TRBJ2-7|TRBV28
CASTPRTLLAYEQYF
>TRBJ2-6|TRBV7-2
CASSQRTGTGANVLTF
>TRBJ2-7|TRBV25-1
CASSETWGDYEQYF
>TRBJ1-2|TRBV28
CASSLSGGGYTF
>TRBJ2-1|TRBV28
CASSHDRPPVHEQFF
>TRBJ2-7|TRBV19
CASSNGLWGLEQYF
>TRBJ1-1|TRBV6-5
CASSTGGSPEAFF
>TRBJ1-3|TRBV28
CASVPWAGGNTIYF
>TRBJ1-2|TRBV5-1
CASSLTTGGLYGYTF
>TRBJ2-3|TRBV15
CATSRDLLAALSTDTQYF
>TRBJ2-7|TRBV28
CASSPHLSSYEQYF
>TRBJ1-1|TRBV7-2
CASSSLTGRNTEAFF
>TRBJ2-3|TRBV19
CASTPGGRTDTQYF
>TRBJ1-1|TRBV5-1
CASSQQGQNTEAFF
>TRBJ2-7|TRBV4-1
CASSQDSGRRMTGEQYF
>TRBJ2-3|TRBV20-1
CSGSREDTQYF
>TRBJ2-6|TRBV27
CASSFLGVGANVLTF
>TRBJ2-7|TRBV5-5
CASSPQGDGYEQYF
>TRBJ2-2|TRBV27
CASSFKTGEGPGELFF
>TRBJ1-5|TRBV9
CASSGTAANQPQHF
>TRBJ2-3|TRBV2
CASSEGQGRGTQYF
>TRBJ1-3|TRBV6-6
CASCYRSTGNTIYF
>TRBJ2-3|TRBV27
CASSLLSKVGTSGYCTDTQYF
>TRBJ2-3|TRBV5-5
CASSLAQYTDTQYF
>TRBJ1-2|TRBV4-3
CASSYSVSWDKVSNYGYTF
>TRBJ2-7|TRBV18
CASSPLMTVDRGSYEQYF
>TRBJ2-3|TRBV30
CAWSLNTPGTQYF